A single T cell receptor (beta chain) is shown here with its context. Its target is unknown. The V and J ends lost 4 bases and 4 bases respectively, with 8 bases between them. From germline, CDR1 is SGHDN and CDR2 FVKESK. This CDR3 has 12 residues. This specimen comes from a study of CD8+ T cells in alopecia areata. On the study more broadly: Patients in the treated group were given tofacitinib by mouth, 5 to 10 mg twice a day. Scalp area affected, as a percentage, set the severity score of treated patients. Study-wide results and limits: Mice gave a clearer picture of TCR sharing than patients did, possibly for HLA-related reasons.

The treatment here: oral pan-JAK inhibitor, 5-10 mg twice daily. In alopecia areata patients, both lesional scalp punch biopsies and peripheral blood were collected. TCR sequencing used cDNA made by reverse transcription of extracted RNA. Some clones are missing from TCRdb's copy, which holds only in-frame ones; the method was immunoSEQ multiplex PCR. The data contain about 92,000 clones, roughly 45% of them singletons. V and J are TRBV14 and TRBJ2-7; perhaps TRBD1 as D (5 bases). The sample consisted of CD8+ T cells sorted from blood, taken at week 24, from a patient treated with tofacitinib. This sequence originates from a human donor with alopecia areata. CDR3: CASSPDIYEQYF. In nucleotides, the CDR3 is TGTGCCAGCAGCCCGGACATATACGAGCAGTACTTC.